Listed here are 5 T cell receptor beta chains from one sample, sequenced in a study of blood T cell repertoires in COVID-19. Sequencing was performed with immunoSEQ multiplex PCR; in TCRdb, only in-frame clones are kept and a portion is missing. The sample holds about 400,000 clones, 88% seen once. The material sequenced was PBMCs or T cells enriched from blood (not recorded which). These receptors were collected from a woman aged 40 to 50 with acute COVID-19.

CDR3 in amino acids: CASRLLTGPYGYTF. CDR3 nucleotides: TGCGCCAGCAGATTGTTAACTGGGCCCTATGGCTACACCTTC. The V and J genes are TRBV23-1 and TRBJ1-2; D is ambiguous. TRBV23-1 falls under the ORF class, with uncertain function. Trimming stripped 6 bases from V and 4 bases from J, with 15 bases between. This CDR3 spans 14 amino acids.

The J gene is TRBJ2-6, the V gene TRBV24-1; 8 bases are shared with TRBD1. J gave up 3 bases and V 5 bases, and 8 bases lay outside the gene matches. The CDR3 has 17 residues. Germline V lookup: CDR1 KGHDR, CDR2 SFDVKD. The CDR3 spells CATSGDRGGFGANVLTF. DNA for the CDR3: TGTGCCACCAGTGGTGACAGGGGAGGTTTTGGGGCCAACGTCCTGACTTTC.

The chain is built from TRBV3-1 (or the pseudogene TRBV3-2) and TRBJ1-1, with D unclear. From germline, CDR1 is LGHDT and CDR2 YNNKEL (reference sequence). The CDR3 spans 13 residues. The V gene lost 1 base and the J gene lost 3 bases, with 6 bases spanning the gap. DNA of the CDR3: TGTGCCAGCAGCCAAGGCGAATACACTGAAGCTTTCTTT. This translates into CASSQGEYTEAFF.

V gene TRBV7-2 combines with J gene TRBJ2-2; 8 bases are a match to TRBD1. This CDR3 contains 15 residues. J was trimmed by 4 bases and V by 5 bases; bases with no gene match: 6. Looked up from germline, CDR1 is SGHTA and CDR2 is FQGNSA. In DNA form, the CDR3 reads TGTGCCAGCAGCGAAAACAGGGGGATCACCGGGGAGCTGTTTTTT. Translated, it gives CASSENRGITGELFF.

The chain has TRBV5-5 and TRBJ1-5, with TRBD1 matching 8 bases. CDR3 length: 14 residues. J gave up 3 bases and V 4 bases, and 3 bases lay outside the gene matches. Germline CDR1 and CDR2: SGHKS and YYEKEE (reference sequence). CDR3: CASSDRGPNQPQHF. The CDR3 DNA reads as TGTGCCAGCAGCGACAGGGGACCCAATCAGCCCCAGCATTTT.